Shown below are 31 T cell receptor beta chains from a single sample sequenced in a study of metastatic and nonmetastatic thyroid tumors (dated by TCRdb to the early 2020s). The library was prepared using PCR. The listed sequencing device is Illumina HiSeq 4000. The public reads were reprocessed in TCRdb via fastp at Q25 and MiXCR, keeping in-frame beta chains. The sample data list about 48,000 clones, and roughly 23% of these were observed just once. The ten top clones hold approximately 3.8% of the sample. None of the patients had been given any treatment before thyroid surgery. Sequencing was done on a sample of blood. The receptor source for this set is a male donor with papillary thyroid cancer or a benign thyroid nodule (not recorded which). Some clones in this sample may be carry-over from other donors' samples.

This clone was recorded at least ten times. V and J are TRBV4-1 and TRBJ1-2, with no clear D. This CDR3 has 12 residues. The V gene's germline CDR1 is MGHRA and CDR2 YSYEKL. V was pared by 1 base and J by 8 bases, with 8 bases between. CDR3 loop: CASSQGGWGYTF. The CDR3 region has the DNA TGCGCCAGCAGCCAAGGAGGCTGGGGCTACACCTTC.

The chain combines TRBV18 with TRBJ1-2; weak D call: TRBD1 (5 bases). The CDR3 spans 15 residues. V lost 4 bases, J lost 0 bases, and 12 bases lay in between. Germline loops: CDR1 KGHSH, CDR2 LQKENI. Written as DNA, the CDR3 is TGTGCCAGCTCACTTCAGGGACGAGCTAACTATGGCTACACCTTC. Its translation: CASSLQGRANYGYTF.

This clone was observed at least ten times. The rearrangement links TRBV12-3 or TRBV12-4 to TRBJ1-1, with 11 bases matching TRBD1. The CDR3 runs to 15 residues. The V gene end was trimmed by 5 bases and the J gene end by 8 bases; junction bases not matched to a gene: 10. The CDR3 nucleotides read TGTGCCAGCAGTCCCCCTGGACAGGGGGCGCGAGAAGCTTTCTTT. Translating gives CASSPPGQGAREAFF.

This clone was seen many times. V gene TRBV7-9 combines with J gene TRBJ1-1; unclear D gene. The germline V and J ends were trimmed by 1 base and 12 bases, with 12 bases remaining between them. CDR1 and CDR2 (germline): SEHNR, FQNEAQ (reference sequence). The CDR3 length is 12 residues. The CDR3 DNA follows: TGTGCCAGCAGCTTAGGAGGGCTGAGTCCTTTCTTT. As protein: CASSLGGLSPFF. Full variable domain (outside the CDR3, taken from reference TRBV7-9 and TRBJ1-1): DTGVSQNPRHKITKRGQNVTFRCDPISEHNRLYWYRQTLGQGPEFLTYFQNEAQLEKSRLLSDRFSAERPKGSFSTLEIQRTEQGDSAMYLCASSLGGLSPFFGQGTRLTVV.

This clone was counted ten times or more. V gene TRBV12-3 or TRBV12-4 combines with J gene TRBJ1-3; D unclear. There are 14 residues in the CDR3. Trimming shortened V by 3 bases and J by 0 bases, and 6 bases separated the two germline ends. The CDR3, as DNA: TGTGCCAGCAGTTTTTTTGGCTCTGGAAACACCATATATTTT. Its translation: CASSFFGSGNTIYF.

This rearrangement joins TRBV19 to TRBJ1-1; a possible D gene is TRBD1 (5 bases). Trimming took off 10 bases at V and 0 bases at J, with 12 bases between the two ends. Germline CDR1 is LNHDA and CDR2 is SQIVND (reference sequence). The CDR3 consists of 13 residues. This CDR3 reads CATGTVVNTEAFF. The CDR3 nucleotides read TGTGCCACGGGGACGGTGGTGAACACTGAAGCTTTCTTT.

The chain links TRBV5-1 to TRBJ2-7; D is uncertain. V was clipped by 5 bases and J by 6 bases, with 21 bases between them. Germline V gene data show CDR1 as SGHRS and CDR2 as YFSETQ. CDR3 length: 15 residues. The CDR3 here is CASRPSGNHPFEQYF. In DNA, the CDR3 is TGCGCCAGCAGGCCATCGGGCAACCACCCCTTCGAGCAGTACTTC. Full variable domain (remainder filled in from reference TRBV5-1 and TRBJ2-7): KAGVTQTPRYLIKTRGQQVTLSCSPISGHRSVSWYQQTPGQGLQFLFEYFSETQRNKGNFPGRFSGRQFSNSRSEMNVSTLELGDSALYLCASRPSGNHPFEQYFGPGTRLTVT.

V gene TRBV20-1 combines with J gene TRBJ2-5, with D possibly matching TRBD1 (5 bases). Trimming shortened V by 5 bases and J by 1 base, and 11 bases separated the two germline ends. The CDR3 length is 13 residues. The germline V gene has CDR1 DFQATT and CDR2 SNEGSKA (reference sequence). The CDR3 loop reads CSAWAGPQETQYF. The DNA for the CDR3 is TGCAGTGCTTGGGCAGGGCCCCAAGAGACCCAGTACTTC.

CDR3 loop: CASSSGGASYEQYF. CDR3 in DNA: TGCGCCAGCAGCTCGGGCGGGGCCAGCTACGAGCAGTACTTC. This chain connects TRBV5-1 to TRBJ2-7; perhaps TRBD2 as D (6 bases). From germline, CDR1 is SGHRS and CDR2 YFSETQ. Trimming cost V 3 bases and J 3 bases, with 13 bases left between them. The CDR3 has 14 residues. Together with reference TRBV5-1 and TRBJ2-7, the CDR3 gives the full variable domain: KAGVTQTPRYLIKTRGQQVTLSCSPISGHRSVSWYQQTPGQGLQFLFEYFSETQRNKGNFPGRFSGRQFSNSRSEMNVSTLELGDSALYLCASSSGGASYEQYFGPGTRLTVT.

This clone has ten or more counts. This sequence joins TRBV19 and TRBJ2-2; TRBD1 matches 8 bases. The germline CDR1 and CDR2 sequences are LNHDA and SQIVND (reference sequence). Trimming cost V 7 bases and J 4 bases; bases outside gene matches: 11. The CDR3 runs to 16 residues. The CDR3 loop is CASTPSQGAGTGELFF. CDR3 nucleotide sequence: TGTGCCAGTACCCCTAGCCAGGGGGCCGGCACCGGGGAGCTGTTTTTT.

The sample holds many counts of this clone. The rearrangement joins TRBV27 to TRBJ1-2, with 9 positions matching TRBD1. The length of the CDR3 is 13 residues. CDR1 and CDR2 from the germline V gene are MNHEY and SMNVEV (reference sequence). With V trimmed by 4 bases and J by 7 bases, 4 bases remained unmatched. The CDR3 DNA reads TGTGCCAGCAGTTACGACAGGGGGTTTGGCTACACCTTC. Translated: CASSYDRGFGYTF.

This clone was seen many times. A read error may be the cause here, since a much bigger clone is one base away. Distinct nucleotide sequences in the sample also encode this CDR3. V and J are TRBV20-1 and TRBJ1-6; possibly TRBD1 for D (6 bases). Germline V gives CDR1 DFQATT, CDR2 SNEGSKA (reference sequence). The CDR3 has 14 amino acids. The CDR3 nucleotides read TGCAGCGCCCAAAAACAGGGATCGGGGTCACCCCTCCACTTT. It specifies CSAQKQGSGSPLHF.

The table lists this clone with many counts. The sample holds other DNA sequences that translate to the same CDR3. The chain uses TRBV12-5 and TRBJ1-2, with 7 positions matching TRBD1. After removal of 2 bases from V and 2 bases from J, the junction contained 8 bases not matched to a gene. CDR3 length equals 16 residues. Germline V gene sequence: CDR1 LGHNT, CDR2 FRNRAP. The CDR3 coding sequence is TGTGCTAGTGGTTTGTCCCTTGAGGGGGCGAACTATGGCTACACCTTC. As protein: CASGLSLEGANYGYTF.

At least ten counts were recorded for this clone. The chain couples TRBV2 to TRBJ1-2, with D maybe TRBD1 (5 bases). V was clipped by 4 bases and J by 0 bases, with 12 bases between them. Germline-derived CDR1 and CDR2 are SNHLY and FYNNEI. This CDR3 spans 15 amino acids. The CDR3: CASSGVDNSNYGYTF. The CDR3 coding sequence is TGTGCCAGCAGTGGAGTGGACAACTCTAACTATGGCTACACCTTC.

V gene TRBV11-1 combines with J gene TRBJ2-1; no clear D. V lost 6 bases, J lost 4 bases, and 16 bases lay in between. Germline V gene data show CDR1 as SGHAT and CDR2 as FQDESV (reference sequence). This CDR3 has 15 residues. The chain's CDR3 is CASSVPNPDYNEQFF. The CDR3 nucleotides read TGTGCCAGCAGTGTCCCTAACCCTGATTACAATGAGCAGTTCTTC.

Regarding this clone: This sample includes further DNA sequences coding for the same CDR3. The V call is TRBV20-1, the J call TRBJ2-1; TRBD2 agrees at 14 bases. CDR3 length: 14 amino acids. Germline V gene lookup returns CDR1 DFQATT and CDR2 SNEGSKA (reference sequence). V trimming: 5 bases; J trimming: 13 bases; junction bases outside the gene matches: 10. CDR3 coding DNA: TGCAGTGCTGAGGGGGGACTAGCGGGAGTGAGACAGTTCTTC. Residues: CSAEGGLAGVRQFF.

This clone was recorded many times. The rearrangement links TRBV5-1 to TRBJ1-3, with 11 bases that match TRBD1. The CDR3 runs to 16 residues. V shed 3 bases, J shed 1 base, and the junction held 3 bases outside the gene matches. Germline lookup yields CDR1 SGHRS and CDR2 YFSETQ. As DNA, the CDR3 is TGCGCCAGCAGCTATGGACAGGGGGCATCTGGAAACACCATATATTTT. It encodes CASSYGQGASGNTIYF.

About this clone: A much larger clone lies one base from this, so it may be a read error. Other DNA sequences in the same sample also yield this CDR3. The chain employs TRBV2 and TRBJ1-1; D uncertain. V shed 1 base and J shed 4 bases, with 10 bases lying between them. The V gene's germline CDR1 is SNHLY and CDR2 FYNNEI. This CDR3 region has 14 residues. Here the CDR3 DNA reads TGTGCCAGCAGTGAAGGGTTTGGTGCCACTGAAGCTTTCTTT. Its protein product is CASSEGFGATEAFF. The full variable domain, completed using reference TRBV2 and TRBJ1-1, is EPEVTQTPSHQVTQMGQEVILRCVPISNHLYFYWYRQILGQKVEFLVSFYNNEISEKSEIFDDQFSVERPDGSNFTLKIRSTKLEDSAMYFCASSEGFGATEAFFGQGTRLTVV.

In its sample, this clone was seen a few times. This may come from a read error, since a much larger clone is one base off. The chain has TRBV20-1 and TRBJ2-1, with D maybe TRBD2 (6 bases). Germline assignment: CDR1 DFQATT and CDR2 SNEGSKA (reference sequence). The CDR3 runs to 14 residues. In DNA form, the CDR3 reads TGCAGTGCTAGAGATGGGCGGGAAAACAATGATCAGTTCTTC. This gives the protein CSARDGRENNDQFF.

This chain joins TRBV11-1 and TRBJ2-3, with a weak D call TRBD1 (5 bases). This CDR3 is 15 amino acids long. V gave up 3 bases and J gave up 1 base, with 11 bases separating them. The germline gives CDR1 SGHAT, CDR2 FQDESV (reference sequence). CDR3 residues: CASSLLGQGTDTQYF. The CDR3 region has the DNA TGTGCCAGCAGCTTGCTAGGACAAGGCACAGATACGCAGTATTTT.

This clone was observed at least ten times. Additional DNA sequences in this sample encode the identical CDR3. The rearrangement uses TRBV6-1 and TRBJ1-1, with unresolved D. CDR3 length: 12 residues. Between the trimmed V and J ends, which lost 5 bases and 7 bases, there was a span of 11 bases. Germline loops: CDR1 MNHNS, CDR2 SASEGT. The CDR3 nucleotides read TGTGCCAGCAGTCGGACGGGTGATGAAGCTTTCTTT. It specifies CASSRTGDEAFF.

Concerning this clone: As the CDR3 is not closed by the conserved phenylalanine or tryptophan, this likely results from a read error. The J gene is TRBJ1-6, the V gene TRBV5-1; perhaps TRBD1 as D (6 bases). The ends were cut back, 8 bases at V and 13 bases at J, with 16 bases in the middle. There are 12 residues in the CDR3. Germline lookup yields CDR1 SGHRS and CDR2 YFSETQ. The CDR3 loop is CARSDSGGPLHL. The CDR3 DNA reads TGCGCCAGATCGGACAGCGGTGGGCCCCTCCACCTT.

A note on this clone: The junction and the germline gene differ at one end; a read error may be behind it. This chain joins TRBV28 and TRBJ2-5, with D hard to call. CDR1 and CDR2 from the germline V gene are MDHEN and SYDVKM. This CDR3 region has 15 residues. CDR3: CANSYFGPTSETQYF. In nucleotides, the CDR3 is TGTGCCAACAGTTATTTTGGGCCCACATCGGAGACCCAGTACTTC.

This clone was counted ten times or more. The chain uses TRBV15 and TRBJ2-1, with 8 bases aligning to TRBD1. The CDR3 is 17 residues long. V was clipped by 5 bases and J by 6 bases; unmatched bases: 15. Germline V gives CDR1 LNHNV, CDR2 YYDKDF (reference sequence). CDR3 sequence (DNA): TGTGCCACCAGCCCTCGTCAGCAGGGGGCGAACAGCAATGAGCAGTTCTTC. This sequence encodes CATSPRQQGANSNEQFF.

This rearrangement joins TRBV5-1 to TRBJ2-7; TRBD1 aligns across 7 bases. V trimming: 3 bases; J trimming: 3 bases; junction bases outside the gene matches: 9. Germline V gene sequence: CDR1 SGHRS, CDR2 YFSETQ. The CDR3 has 15 residues. The CDR3 protein is CASSWGTGALYEQYF. The DNA of the CDR3 is TGCGCCAGCAGCTGGGGAACAGGGGCACTCTACGAGCAGTACTTC.

This clone was observed many times. This rearrangement joins TRBV5-5 to TRBJ2-3, with D perhaps matching TRBD1 (6 bases). Germline assignment: CDR1 SGHKS and CDR2 YYEKEE (reference sequence). V dropped 4 bases and J dropped 5 bases, with 17 bases sitting between them. This CDR3 region has 15 residues. The CDR3 here is CASSVTGSPGDTQYF. CDR3 bases: TGTGCCAGCAGCGTTACAGGGAGCCCAGGAGATACGCAGTATTTT.

The genes are TRBV6-4 and TRBJ1-1; D ambiguous. The CDR3 loop spans 12 amino acids. Trimming stripped 0 bases from V and 9 bases from J, with 8 bases between. Germline lookup yields CDR1 MRHNA and CDR2 SNTAGT. The CDR3 is CASSDSKLQAFF. In DNA, the CDR3 is TGTGCCAGCAGTGACTCGAAATTACAAGCTTTCTTT.

This clone was counted ten times or more. V is TRBV30 and J is TRBJ2-2; 10 bases are shared with TRBD1. V lost 3 bases, J lost 7 bases, and 8 bases stayed unmatched. In germline, CDR1 is GTSNPN, CDR2 SVGIG (reference sequence). This CDR3 contains 15 residues. The CDR3 protein is CAWSGTGDDVGELFF. In DNA, the CDR3 is TGTGCCTGGAGCGGGACAGGGGATGATGTCGGGGAGCTGTTTTTT. The full variable domain, rest sourced from reference TRBV30 and TRBJ2-2, is SQTIHQWPATLVQPVGSPLSLECTVEGTSNPNLYWYRQAAGRGLQLLFYSVGIGQISSEVPQNLSASRPQDRQFILSSKKLLLSDSGFYLCAWSGTGDDVGELFFGEGSRLTVL.

This clone was seen many times. The chain links TRBV12-5 to TRBJ2-3; D not resolved. Trimming took off 6 bases at V and 0 bases at J, with 7 bases between the two ends. There are 13 residues in the CDR3. Germline V lookup: CDR1 LGHNT, CDR2 FRNRAP. The CDR3 is CASGRSSTDTQYF. The DNA for the CDR3 is TGTGCTAGTGGCCGTTCTAGCACAGATACGCAGTATTTT.

This clone was counted ten times or more. At the DNA level, this CDR3 is encoded by other sequences in the same sample as well. This rearrangement joins TRBV6-1 to TRBJ1-1; 7 bases match TRBD1. This CDR3 has 15 amino acids. CDR1 and CDR2 from the germline V gene are MNHNS and SASEGT. J gave up 3 bases and V 5 bases, and 9 bases lay outside the gene matches. CDR3 region: CASSSKPRGDTEAFF. The CDR3 region has the DNA TGTGCCAGCAGTTCGAAGCCCAGGGGGGACACTGAAGCTTTCTTT.

This clone showed up just once. The rearrangement joins TRBV5-1 to TRBJ2-3; D is uncertain. The CDR3 totals 16 residues. Looked up from germline, CDR1 is SGHRS and CDR2 is YFSETQ. V was shortened by 0 bases and J by 2 bases, with 13 bases between the two germline ends. CDR3 bases: TGCGCCAGCAGCTTGGGGACGGCCTCCTCCACAGATACGCAGTATTTT. Amino acid sequence: CASSLGTASSTDTQYF.